Shown below are 12 T cell receptor beta chains from a single sample sequenced in a study of blood T cell repertoires in COVID-19. Only in-frame clones appear in the TCRdb table, and some are missing; sequencing was by immunoSEQ multiplex PCR. The top ten hold roughly 7.3% of the sample, which has some 160,000 clones, around 84% seen once. Sequencing input: PBMCs or T cells enriched from blood (not recorded which). Receptors originate from a woman in her forties or fifties who had recovered from COVID-19.

The chain joins TRBV28 to TRBJ1-6, with D tentatively TRBD1 (5 bases). The germline V gene has CDR1 MDHEN and CDR2 SYDVKM. The V gene lost 2 bases and the J gene lost 17 bases, with 13 bases spanning the gap. The CDR3 loop spans 12 amino acids. The CDR3 DNA reads TGTGCCAGCAGTTTAGGGGCCGAGAGGATCCACTTT. This codes for CASSLGAERIHF.

CDR3 bases: TGTGCCAGCAGCTTAGATCCTCGAGGGTATGCGATCACCGGGGAGCTGTTTTTT. Translated, it gives CASSLDPRGYAITGELFF. V usage is TRBV11-2 and J usage is TRBJ2-2; maybe TRBD2 (5 bases). Germline CDR1 is SGHAT and CDR2 is FQNNGV. CDR3 length: 18 residues. The V end was cut by 0 bases, the J end by 4 bases, with 18 bases between.

The rearrangement uses TRBV7-9 and TRBJ2-3; 10 bases are a match to TRBD1. This CDR3 is 17 amino acids long. Trimming removed 0 bases from V and 6 bases from J; junction bases left unmatched: 9. In germline, CDR1 is SEHNR, CDR2 FQNEAQ (reference sequence). CDR3 in DNA: TGTGCCAGCAGCTTAGCGGTACCGGGACAGGGGAGGGATACGCAGTATTTT. Protein: CASSLAVPGQGRDTQYF.

The chain carries TRBV3-1 (or the pseudogene TRBV3-2) and TRBJ2-5; possible D gene TRBD1, 5 bases. From germline, CDR1 is LGHDT and CDR2 YNNKEL (reference sequence). CDR3 size: 14 residues. Trimming took 4 bases from V and 4 from J, leaving 13 bases between them. As DNA, the CDR3 is TGTGCCAGCAGCCCCCGAACCCAGGGAGAGACCCAGTACTTC. It codes for CASSPRTQGETQYF.

J is TRBJ2-1 and V is TRBV4-2; D perhaps matches TRBD2 (5 bases). This CDR3 is 15 amino acids long. The V and J ends lost 5 bases and 8 bases respectively, with 19 bases between them. The germline V gene has CDR1 LGHNA and CDR2 YNFKEQ. The DNA of the CDR3 is TGTGCCAGCAGCGGGGTCGGAGGTTCTAGGGATGAGCAGTTCTTC. The encoded protein is CASSGVGGSRDEQFF.

The rearrangement uses TRBV9 and TRBJ1-4; no clear D gene. CDR1 is SGDLS, CDR2 YYNGEE, per germline. CDR3 length: 12 amino acids. The germline V and J ends were trimmed by 3 bases and 6 bases, with 6 bases remaining between them. The CDR3, as DNA: TGTGCCAGCAGCGGCCCGGATGAAAAACTGTTTTTT. Protein sequence: CASSGPDEKLFF.

The chain recombines TRBV4-3 with TRBJ1-1, with 8 bases matching TRBD1. V was pared by 0 bases and J by 9 bases, with 3 bases of the junction left unmatched. In germline, CDR1 is LGHNA, CDR2 YSLEER. This CDR3 spans 13 amino acids. The CDR3 sequence is CASSQDRTGQAFF. For the CDR3, the DNA is TGCGCCAGCAGCCAAGATAGGACAGGGCAAGCTTTCTTT.

This chain connects TRBV6-2 or TRBV6-3 to TRBJ2-7; 7 bases fit TRBD2. This CDR3 spans 14 amino acids. Germline CDR1 MNHEY, CDR2 SVGEGT. The ends lost 5 bases at V and 3 bases at J; junction bases unmatched: 7. The CDR3 sequence: CASSPAGPYYEQYF. In DNA, the CDR3 is TGTGCCAGCAGTCCAGCGGGACCATACTACGAGCAGTACTTC.

The chain recombines TRBV6-5 with TRBJ2-1; the match to TRBD1 covers 10 bases. V lost 5 bases, J lost 8 bases, and 6 bases stayed unmatched. Germline assignment: CDR1 MNHEY and CDR2 SVGAGI. The CDR3 covers 14 residues. In DNA, the CDR3 is TGTGCCAGCAGTCTAAGACAGGGGGCAGATGAGCAGTTCTTC. Translating gives CASSLRQGADEQFF.

The J gene is TRBJ1-1, the V gene TRBV19; D not resolved. CDR1 LNHDA and CDR2 SQIVND come from the germline V gene (reference sequence). V was trimmed by 7 bases and J by 4 bases, leaving 7 bases between them. This CDR3 has 11 residues. This CDR3 reads CASTQLTEAFF. DNA of the CDR3: TGTGCCAGTACGCAACTCACTGAAGCTTTCTTT. The variable domain in full, with the rest retrieved from reference TRBV19 and TRBJ1-1, is DGGITQSPKYLFRKEGQNVTLSCEQNLNHDAMYWYRQDPGQGLRLIYYSQIVNDFQKGDIAEGYSVSREKKESFPLTVTSAQKNPTAFYLCASTQLTEAFFGQGTRLTVV.

J is TRBJ2-1 and V is TRBV3-1 (or the pseudogene TRBV3-2); D gene unclear. Germline values: CDR1 LGHDT, CDR2 YNNKEL (reference sequence). V was clipped by 4 bases and J by 10 bases, with 11 bases between them. This CDR3 is 12 amino acids long. CDR3 region: CASSREAGEQFF. The CDR3 region has the DNA TGTGCCAGCAGCCGAGAAGCCGGGGAGCAGTTCTTC.

The genes are TRBV28 and TRBJ1-1; D remains unclear. V lost 3 bases to trimming and J lost 6 bases, with 17 bases between them. Germline V gene lookup returns CDR1 MDHEN and CDR2 SYDVKM. The CDR3 totals 15 residues. DNA of the CDR3: TGTGCCAGCAGTTTTGTCGGTTCAGCGCGGGCTGAAGCTTTCTTT. Its protein product is CASSFVGSARAEAFF.